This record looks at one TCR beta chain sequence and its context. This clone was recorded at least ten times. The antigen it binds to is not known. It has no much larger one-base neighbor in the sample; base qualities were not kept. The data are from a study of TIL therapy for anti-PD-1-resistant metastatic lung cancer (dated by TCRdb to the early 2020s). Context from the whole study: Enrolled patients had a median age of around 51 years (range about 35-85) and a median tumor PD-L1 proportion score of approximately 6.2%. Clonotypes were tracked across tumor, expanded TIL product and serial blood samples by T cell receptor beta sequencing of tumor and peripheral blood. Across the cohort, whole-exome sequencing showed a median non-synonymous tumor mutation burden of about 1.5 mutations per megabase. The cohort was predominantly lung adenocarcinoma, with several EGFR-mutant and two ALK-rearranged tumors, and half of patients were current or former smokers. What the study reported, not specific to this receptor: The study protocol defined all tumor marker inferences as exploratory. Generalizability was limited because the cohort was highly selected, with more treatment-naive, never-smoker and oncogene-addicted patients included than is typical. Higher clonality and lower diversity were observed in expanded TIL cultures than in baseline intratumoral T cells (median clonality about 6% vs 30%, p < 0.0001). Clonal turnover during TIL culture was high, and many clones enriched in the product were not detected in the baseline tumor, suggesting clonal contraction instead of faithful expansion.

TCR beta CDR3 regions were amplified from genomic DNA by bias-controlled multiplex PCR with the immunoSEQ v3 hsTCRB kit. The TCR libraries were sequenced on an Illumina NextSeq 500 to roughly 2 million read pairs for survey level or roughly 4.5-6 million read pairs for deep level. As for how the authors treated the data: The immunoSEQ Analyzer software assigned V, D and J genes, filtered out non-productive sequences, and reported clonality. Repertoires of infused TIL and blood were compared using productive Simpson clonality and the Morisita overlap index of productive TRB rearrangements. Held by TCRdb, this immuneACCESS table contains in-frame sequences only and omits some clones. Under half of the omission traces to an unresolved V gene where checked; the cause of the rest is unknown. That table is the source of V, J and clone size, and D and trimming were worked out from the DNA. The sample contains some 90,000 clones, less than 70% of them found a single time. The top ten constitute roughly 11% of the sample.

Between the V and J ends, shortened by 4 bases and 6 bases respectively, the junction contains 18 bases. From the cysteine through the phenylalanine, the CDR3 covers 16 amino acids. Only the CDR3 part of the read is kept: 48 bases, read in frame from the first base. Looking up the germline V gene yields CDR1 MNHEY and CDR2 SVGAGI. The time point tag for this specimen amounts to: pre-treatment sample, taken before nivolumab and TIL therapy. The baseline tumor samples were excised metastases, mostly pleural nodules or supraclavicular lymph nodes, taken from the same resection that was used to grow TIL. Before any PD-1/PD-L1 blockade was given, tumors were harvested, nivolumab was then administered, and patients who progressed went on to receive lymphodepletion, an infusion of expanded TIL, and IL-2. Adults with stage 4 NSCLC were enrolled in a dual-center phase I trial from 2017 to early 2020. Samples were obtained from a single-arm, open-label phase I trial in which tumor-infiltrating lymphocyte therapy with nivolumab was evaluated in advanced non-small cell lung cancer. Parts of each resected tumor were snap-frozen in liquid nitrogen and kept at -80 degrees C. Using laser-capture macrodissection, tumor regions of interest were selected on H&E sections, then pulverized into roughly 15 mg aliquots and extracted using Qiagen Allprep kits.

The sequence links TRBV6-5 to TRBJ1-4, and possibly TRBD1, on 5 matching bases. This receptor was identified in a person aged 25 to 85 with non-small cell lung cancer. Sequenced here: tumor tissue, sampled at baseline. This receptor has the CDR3 CASSSGTGNIDEKLFF. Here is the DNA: TGTGCCAGCAGTTCGGGGACCGGGAACATAGATGAAAAACTGTTTTTT.